The 29 T cell receptor beta chains below come from one sample, sequenced in a study (dated by TCRdb to the mid-2010s). The library relied on 5' RACE. Sequenced using an Illumina MiSeq. Clones were called with MiXCR by TCRdb after fastp trimmed the public reads at Q25, and only in-frame beta chains were retained. Rows matching on CDR3 protein sequence are summarized as one entry with the most common DNA and genes. This sample holds more than 40,000 distinct CDR3 sequences; roughly 27% were observed only once. The top ten clonotypes cover 3.7% of the sample. The sequencing sample was made of memory CD4+ T cells sorted from a lymph node. The meaning of the sample's cell subset or site label: memory CD4+ T cells, CD4+CD45RO+CD25-. Receptors originate from a female donor with breast cancer.

This clonotype has more than one count but fewer than ten. This sequence joins TRBV13 and TRBJ1-2; 9 bases fit TRBD1. CDR1 and CDR2 (germline): PRHDT, FYEKMQ (reference sequence). The CDR3 has 17 amino acids. The V segment lost 4 bases and the J segment 4 bases; nucleotides outside the gene matches: 13. The CDR3 loop reads CASSSSTGTGYPYGYTF. The CDR3 region has the DNA TGTGCCAGCAGCTCATCAACCGGGACAGGGTATCCCTATGGCTACACCTTC.

The chain recombines TRBV10-2 with TRBJ1-2; the D is unclear. Trimming removed 4 bases at V and 8 bases at J, with 17 bases between. CDR3 length: 14 amino acids. Looked up from germline, CDR1 is WSHSY and CDR2 is SAAADI. The CDR3: CASSVGHQSRGYTF. DNA for the CDR3: TGCGCCAGCAGTGTGGGCCACCAAAGTCGGGGCTACACCTTC.

The chain combines TRBV24-1 with TRBJ2-2; D may be TRBD1 (7 bases). Trimming left V 2 bases short and J 4 bases short, with 10 bases between. The CDR3 covers 15 residues. The germline V gene encodes CDR1 KGHDR and CDR2 SFDVKD. The CDR3 protein is CATSDWRGRTGELFF. The CDR3 bases are TGTGCCACCAGTGATTGGAGGGGGCGCACCGGGGAGCTGTTTTTT.

This clonotype has only a few counts. The gene calls are TRBV20-1 and TRBJ1-3, with D tentatively TRBD1 (6 bases). Germline-derived CDR1 and CDR2 are DFQATT and SNEGSKA (reference sequence). Between the trimmed V and J ends, which lost 3 bases and 1 base, there was a span of 10 bases. The CDR3 loop spans 14 amino acids. CDR3 amino acids: CSASRQGSGNTIYF. The CDR3 coding sequence is TGCAGTGCTAGTAGGCAGGGGTCTGGAAACACCATATATTTT.

This chain joins TRBV6-5 and TRBJ1-1, with D possibly being TRBD1 (6 bases). CDR3 length: 13 amino acids. The ends were cut back, 2 bases at V and 6 bases at J, with 10 bases in the middle. CDR1 is MNHEY and CDR2 is SVGAGI in the germline V gene. The CDR3 DNA sequence: TGTGCCAGCAGTTACATGGGGGCCTCTGAAGCTTTCTTT. Protein: CASSYMGASEAFF.

The chain employs TRBV11-2 and TRBJ2-2; no definite D call. Trimming removed 5 bases at V and 6 bases at J, with 10 bases between. Germline CDR1 SGHAT, CDR2 FQNNGV. CDR3 length equals 13 residues. In DNA, the CDR3 is TGTGCCAGCAGCCCCATTCCCCCCGGGGAGCTGTTTTTT. Protein: CASSPIPPGELFF.

The chain recombines TRBV5-1 with TRBJ1-3; D unresolved. CDR1 is SGHRS and CDR2 is YFSETQ in the germline V gene. The CDR3 has 14 amino acids. Trimming pared 0 bases from V and 2 bases from J, leaving 6 bases between. CDR3 region: CASSLGGTGNTIYF. CDR3 nucleotides: TGCGCCAGCAGCTTGGGGGGTACTGGAAACACCATATATTTT.

This CDR3 reads CASSLRTGPSSYGYTF. CDR3 coding DNA: TGCGCCAGCAGCTTACGGACAGGGCCGTCCTCCTATGGCTACACCTTC. The chain has TRBV5-1 and TRBJ1-2; 8 bases map to TRBD1. V was clipped by 2 bases and J by 4 bases; unmatched bases: 10. Germline V gives CDR1 SGHRS, CDR2 YFSETQ. The length of the CDR3 is 16 residues.

The chain combines TRBV27 with TRBJ2-3, with D possibly being TRBD2 (6 bases). This CDR3 comprises 17 residues. V gave up 6 bases and J gave up 3 bases, with 22 bases separating them. In germline, CDR1 is MNHEY, CDR2 SMNVEV (reference sequence). CDR3 bases: TGTGCCAGCAGCCAGGCGACACTGGGCGGGAAAACAGATACGCAGTATTTT. Translated: CASSQATLGGKTDTQYF.

V is TRBV5-1 and J is TRBJ2-1; 8 bases fit TRBD1. With 4 bases clipped from V and 6 bases from J, the junction kept 6 bases outside the gene matches. Germline lookup yields CDR1 SGHRS and CDR2 YFSETQ. This CDR3 comprises 14 residues. CDR3 residues: CASSLRTGFNEQFF. The CDR3 DNA sequence: TGCGCCAGCAGCCTGAGGACAGGGTTCAATGAGCAGTTCTTC.

In its sample, this clonotype was seen once. This chain links TRBV7-9 with TRBJ1-4, with D tentatively TRBD1 (6 bases). The germline V and J ends were trimmed by 1 base and 15 bases, with 18 bases remaining between them. This CDR3 is built from 14 residues. CDR1 and CDR2 from the germline V gene are SEHNR and FQNEAQ (reference sequence). The CDR3 protein is CASSLVQGTSLLFF. The CDR3 DNA follows: TGTGCCAGCAGCTTAGTGCAGGGGACGTCCCTCTTGTTTTTT.

In this sample, this clonotype turned up a few times. The V call is TRBV27, the J call TRBJ1-1; 7 bases match TRBD1. CDR1 is MNHEY, CDR2 SMNVEV, per germline (reference sequence). CDR3 length: 12 amino acids. Trimming at V came to 6 bases and at J to 6 bases, leaving 4 bases not matched to a gene. The CDR3 loop is CASRGQIAEAFF. The DNA of the CDR3 is TGTGCCAGCAGGGGACAGATCGCTGAAGCTTTCTTT.

The chain couples TRBV4-2 to TRBJ2-1; 14 bases are a match to TRBD2. The CDR3 contains 15 residues. Germline CDR1 is LGHNA and CDR2 is YNFKEQ. V shed 4 bases and J 7 bases; nucleotides not matched to a gene: 3. The CDR3 DNA is TGTGCCAGCAGCCGGGGACTAGCGGGAGATAATGAGCAGTTCTTC. This codes for CASSRGLAGDNEQFF.

There are a few counts of this clonotype. The chain joins TRBV20-1 to TRBJ2-3, with TRBD2 matching 12 bases. Germline V lookup: CDR1 DFQATT, CDR2 SNEGSKA (reference sequence). This CDR3 contains 15 residues. V trimming: 5 bases; J trimming: 4 bases; junction bases outside the gene matches: 7. CDR3: CSAGRLAGGADTQYF. In DNA, the CDR3 is TGCAGTGCTGGAAGGCTAGCGGGAGGGGCAGATACGCAGTATTTT.

V gene TRBV20-1 combines with J gene TRBJ1-6; a weak D match, TRBD1 (5 bases). V lost 3 bases and J lost 6, with 12 bases in between. There are 14 residues in the CDR3. Germline V gene lookup returns CDR1 DFQATT and CDR2 SNEGSKA (reference sequence). CDR3 in DNA: TGCAGTGCTAGTCGGTCAGGGATTAATTCACCCCTCCACTTT. Its protein is CSASRSGINSPLHF.

The chain is built from TRBV2 and TRBJ2-5, with TRBD1 matching over 9 bases. V was pared by 7 bases and J by 5 bases, with 2 bases of the junction left unmatched. The germline gives CDR1 SNHLY, CDR2 FYNNEI. This CDR3 comprises 12 residues. The CDR3 DNA reads TGTGCCAGCACCGGACAGGGGGAGACCCAGTACTTC. Translation: CASTGQGETQYF.

Comments on this clonotype: One end of the junction does not line up with germline, which may come from a read error. V gene TRBV6-5 combines with J gene TRBJ1-2; TRBD1 agrees at 12 bases. CDR1 is MNHEY and CDR2 is SVGAGI in the germline V gene. This CDR3 has 15 amino acids. This chain's CDR3 is CAGSSTGTGGNGYTF. The CDR3 region has the DNA TGTGCCGGCAGTTCCACCGGGACAGGGGGCAATGGCTACACCTTC.

The table lists this clonotype with a few counts. The chain joins TRBV20-1 to TRBJ2-7, with D tentatively TRBD1 or TRBD2 (5 bases each). Deletions cut 3 bases from V and 6 bases from J, with 24 bases between. In germline, CDR1 is DFQATT, CDR2 SNEGSKA (reference sequence). CDR3 length equals 16 residues. The CDR3, as DNA: TGCAGTGCTAGTCTTTATCCGTGGGGCGGGTCGGCCGAGCAGTACTTC. Residues: CSASLYPWGGSAEQYF.

The chain is built from TRBV19 and TRBJ1-2; D unclear. V gave up 3 bases and J gave up 3 bases, with 5 bases separating them. Germline-derived CDR1 and CDR2 are LNHDA and SQIVND (reference sequence). The CDR3 totals 12 residues. The CDR3: CASSIGDYGYTF. The DNA for the CDR3 is TGTGCCAGTAGTATCGGGGACTATGGCTACACCTTC.

This clonotype was found a few times. The gene calls are TRBV7-9 and TRBJ2-1; D remains ambiguous. From germline, CDR1 is SEHNR and CDR2 FQNEAQ (reference sequence). This CDR3 spans 13 amino acids. V lost 5 bases, J lost 7 bases, and 12 bases lay in between. CDR3 loop: CASSLIVANEQFF. CDR3 coding DNA: TGTGCCAGCAGCCTGATCGTTGCGAATGAGCAGTTCTTC.

The rearrangement uses TRBV20-1 and TRBJ2-1; 12 bases line up with TRBD2. CDR1 is DFQATT, CDR2 SNEGSKA, per germline (reference sequence). The CDR3 has 14 residues. Trimming took 5 bases from V and 9 from J; bases not matched to a gene: 8. CDR3 sequence (DNA): TGCAGTGCTGAAATGGGACTAGCGGGTAGTGAGCAGTTCTTC. Its protein is CSAEMGLAGSEQFF.

This clonotype was counted only a few times. The chain has TRBV5-1 and TRBJ1-1; TRBD1 agrees at 7 bases. Germline V gives CDR1 SGHRS, CDR2 YFSETQ. CDR3 length: 16 amino acids. With V trimmed by 1 base and J by 3 bases, 9 bases remained unmatched. For the CDR3, the DNA is TGCGCCAGCAGCTTGAAAGGGGGCTCGTGGGACACTGAAGCTTTCTTT. Its protein is CASSLKGGSWDTEAFF.

This clonotype has at least ten counts. The V call is TRBV5-1, the J call TRBJ2-2; D is unclear. Germline CDR1 and CDR2: SGHRS and YFSETQ. This CDR3 comprises 14 residues. V was shortened by 0 bases and J by 6 bases, with 9 bases between the two germline ends. CDR3 residues: CASSLGSGSGELFF. For the CDR3, the DNA is TGCGCCAGCAGCTTGGGTTCTGGTTCCGGGGAGCTGTTTTTT.

At least ten counts were recorded for this clonotype. J is TRBJ1-6 and V is TRBV4-1; perhaps TRBD1 as D (6 bases). The CDR3 length is 17 residues. Germline loops: CDR1 MGHRA, CDR2 YSYEKL. V lost 5 bases and J 5 bases, leaving 19 bases between the germline ends. CDR3 nucleotides: TGCGCCAGCAGCTCCCACCAGTCAGGGGCGAATAATTCACCCCTCCACTTT. Translation: CASSSHQSGANNSPLHF.

This clonotype was detected many times. CDR3 DNA: TGCGCCAGCAGCACCTCTAGCGGGGGCCTCTACGAGCAGTACTTC. Residues: CASSTSSGGLYEQYF. The gene calls are TRBV5-1 and TRBJ2-7, with 10 bases fitting TRBD2. The CDR3 covers 15 residues. Trimming removed 4 bases from V and 3 bases from J; junction bases left unmatched: 7. CDR1 and CDR2 from the germline V gene are SGHRS and YFSETQ.

V usage is TRBV9 and J usage is TRBJ2-7; D possibly corresponds to TRBD2 (5 bases). Per the germline V gene, CDR1 is SGDLS and CDR2 is YYNGEE. The CDR3 sequence is 13 residues long. The germline V and J ends were trimmed by 0 bases and 7 bases, with 11 bases remaining between them. CDR3 loop: CASSVVGGREQYF. Here the CDR3 DNA reads TGTGCCAGCAGCGTAGTTGGCGGGCGGGAGCAGTACTTC.

This clonotype was observed a few times. The chain couples TRBV12-3 or TRBV12-4 to TRBJ1-6; D is ambiguous. CDR3 length: 13 residues. The ends were cut back, 3 bases at V and 14 bases at J, with 14 bases in the middle. The CDR3, as DNA: TGTGCCAGCAGTTTGGAACGGGTTGAATCCCTCCACTTT. Translation: CASSLERVESLHF.

This chain connects TRBV6-5 to TRBJ2-7; D is ambiguous. Germline-derived CDR1 and CDR2 are MNHEY and SVGAGI. V shed 2 bases and J shed 3 bases, with 17 bases lying between them. The CDR3 length is 16 residues. DNA for the CDR3: TGTGCCAGCAGTTACACCCCTTCGGTACGGTACTACGAGCAGTACTTC. Protein: CASSYTPSVRYYEQYF.

The genes are TRBV27 and TRBJ2-7, with 8 bases lining up with TRBD1. Germline values: CDR1 MNHEY, CDR2 SMNVEV (reference sequence). CDR3 size: 14 residues. The V segment lost 5 bases and the J segment 4 bases; nucleotides outside the gene matches: 7. In DNA, the CDR3 is TGTGCCAGCAGTGTAACCACAGGGGGTTACGAGCAGTACTTC. Its protein is CASSVTTGGYEQYF.